This T cell receptor (beta chain) originates from a study of T cell repertoires in cytomegalovirus infection. Across the study: Public signatures in TCR beta pointed to CMV infection and matching HLA type. The study's findings and limits: The ex vivo response was dominated by HLA-C-restricted CMV-specific TCR beta clonotypes.

This clonotype was counted many times. Its specificity is unknown. Via MiXCR, TCRdb re-called the reads, giving one row per CDR3 protein. The repertoire has fewer than 350,000 distinct CDR3 sequences, around a tenth of them found once; the top ten carry 3.5% to 4.5%. J gave up 3 bases and V 4 bases, and 7 bases lay outside the gene matches. The CDR3 is 15 amino acids. Germline V gene lookup returns CDR1 MNHNS and CDR2 SASEGT. The receptor was derived from a human donor in good health (CMV status not recorded). Some clones in this sample may be carry-over from other donors' samples. The source material was PBMCs. V gene TRBV6-1 combines with J gene TRBJ2-7; 9 nucleotides line up with TRBD1. In DNA, the CDR3 is TGTGCCAGCAGTGCCCCATCGGGACAGGGCTACGAGCAGTACTTC. Encoded protein: CASSAPSGQGYEQYF.